The clone carrying this T cell receptor (beta chain) turned up a few times. It was with a sample-barcoded 5' primer and a J-beta primer mix that a second PCR of roughly 6 to 12 cycles was run. MiXCR was run by TCRdb on the 5' RACE reads, yielding one entry per CDR3 protein. The table shows hundreds of thousands of distinct CDR3 sequences, with 20% to 30% occurring only once. Germline loops: CDR1 MGHDK, CDR2 SYGVNS. The CDR3 runs 11 residues. The source of the sample is a study of blood T cells in healthy people across ages. These sequences were also reported in another study, on T cells of mothers and their children.

This TCR came from a boy between 5 and 17 years old in good health. Sequencing was done on a sample of blood. The chain employs TRBV25-1 and TRBJ2-5; D remains unclear. TRBJ2-7 matches the DNA end more closely, so the J call is doubtful. CDR3 sequence (DNA): TGTGCCAGCAAAGGGACCTACGAGCAGTACTTC. It yields the protein CASKGTYEQYF.